Listed below are T cell receptor beta chains from one sample, sequenced in a study of shared clonotypes between healthy human individuals. Only in-frame clones appear in the TCRdb table, and some are missing; sequencing was by immunoSEQ multiplex PCR. This sample has approximately 500,000 clones; roughly 80% occur once, and the top ten carry 12%. Sequencing used PBMCs. The receptors originated from a woman aged 40 to 50 in good health. Some clones in this sample may be carry-over from other donors' samples. Each CDR3 is given with its conserved first and last residue.

v_gene,j_gene,CDR3aa
TRBV19,TRBJ2-7,CASTPGTGAFYEQYF
TRBV10-2,TRBJ2-7,CASSEAVEQYF
TRBV28,TRBJ2-3,CASILGRHTDTQYF
TRBV6-5,TRBJ1-1,CASSLSGAAFF
TRBV19,TRBJ2-2,CASRTSPGELFF
TRBV6-5,TRBJ1-1,CASRGTDSYTEAFF
TRBV2,TRBJ2-5,CASSLELQETQYF
TRBV2,TRBJ2-7,CASSETSGIYEQYF
TRBV25-1,TRBJ1-4,CASGPGTGTEKLFF
TRBV30,TRBJ1-5,CAWSTGQLDNQPQHF
TRBV6-7,TRBJ1-5,CASTGTGQNQPQHF
TRBV30,TRBJ2-1,CAWSVLAAYNEQFF
TRBV5-4,TRBJ2-7,CASSLGRETYEQYF
TRBV28,TRBJ2-5,CASSFRTGRETQYF
TRBV28,TRBJ1-1,CASSPQTGGETEAFF
TRBV2,TRBJ2-1,CASSWTGLTNEQFF
TRBV27,TRBJ2-7,CASSFREGSYEQYF
TRBV7-8,TRBJ1-2,CASSLASGANYGYTF